This T cell receptor beta chain was sequenced during a study of cytomegalovirus exposure and HLA in healthy donors. Study conclusions and caveats: Follow-up analysis seemed to connect common viral pathogens with several of the most significant clusters identified. The study designated 150 or so TCR beta chains cytomegalovirus-associated.

Concerning this clone: Its antigen is currently unknown.

13 Jbeta primers and 60 Vbeta primers were used for the PCR. Repertoires were generated with immunoSEQ multiplex PCR, while TCRdb's copy carries only in-frame clones and drops some. The sample lists some 110,000 clones; roughly 79% were seen once. Germline CDR1 is LNHDA and CDR2 is SQIVND (reference sequence). V dropped 5 bases and J dropped 5 bases, with 9 bases sitting between them. This CDR3 spans 13 amino acids. The sample taken for sequencing was PBMCs. This TCR came from a man in his sixties in good health and CMV-seropositive. This sequence joins TRBV19 and TRBJ2-2; D ambiguous. This CDR3 reads CASSVAHTGELFF. As DNA, the CDR3 is TGTGCCAGTAGTGTGGCCCATACCGGGGAGCTGTTTTTT.